These 3 T cell receptor beta chains came from one sample sequenced in a study of blood T cell repertoires in COVID-19. Sequenced by immunoSEQ multiplex PCR; TCRdb stores in-frame clones only, minus some. The table includes more than 50,000 clones, 82% detected once. The sequenced material came from peripheral blood. These receptor sequences come from a human donor in a cohort sampled during active COVID-19.

This chain joins TRBV5-1 and TRBJ1-2; 7 positions match TRBD1. The CDR3 is made up of 11 amino acids. Germline CDR1 reads SGHRS; CDR2 reads YFSETQ. J gave up 4 bases and V 7 bases, and 1 base lay outside the gene matches. This CDR3 reads CASWTGYGYTF. The DNA of the CDR3 is TGCGCCAGCTGGACAGGCTATGGCTACACCTTC.

A word on this clone: A read error may account for a junction end that differs from germline. The chain uses TRBV29-1 and TRBJ2-2, with a tentative D call TRBD2 (5 bases). The CDR3 runs to 13 residues. Germline-derived CDR1 and CDR2 are SQVTM and ANQGSEA. CDR3 nucleotides: TGCAGCGTTGATAGAGAGGAACACCGGGGAGCTGTTTTT. Translation gives CSVDREEHRGAVF.

The count of this clone is one. V usage is TRBV2 and J usage is TRBJ1-5; the match to TRBD1 covers 7 bases. V lost 5 bases and J lost 4; bases outside the gene matches: 11. The CDR3 sequence is 16 residues long. CDR1 is SNHLY, CDR2 FYNNEI, per germline. The CDR3 here is CASSLRQQGQNQPQHF. As DNA, the CDR3 is TGTGCCAGCAGTTTGCGGCAACAGGGGCAAAATCAGCCCCAGCATTTT.